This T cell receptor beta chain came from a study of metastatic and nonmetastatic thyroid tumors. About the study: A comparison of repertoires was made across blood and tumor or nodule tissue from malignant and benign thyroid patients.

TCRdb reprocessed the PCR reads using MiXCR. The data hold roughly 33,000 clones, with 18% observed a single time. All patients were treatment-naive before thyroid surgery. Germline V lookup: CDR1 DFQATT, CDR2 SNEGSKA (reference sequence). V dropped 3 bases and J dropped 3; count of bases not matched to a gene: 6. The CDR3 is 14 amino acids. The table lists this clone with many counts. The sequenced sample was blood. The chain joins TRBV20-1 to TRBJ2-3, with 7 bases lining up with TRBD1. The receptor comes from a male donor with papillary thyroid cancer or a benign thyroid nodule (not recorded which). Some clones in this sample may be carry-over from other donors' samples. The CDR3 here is CSASRDSQTDTQYF. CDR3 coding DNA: TGCAGTGCTAGCCGGGACAGTCAGACAGATACGCAGTATTTT.